This record covers a single T cell receptor beta chain. The antigen remains undetermined. The data stem from a study of chemoradiotherapy in HPV16-positive cancers. Some clones are missing from TCRdb's copy, which holds only in-frame ones; the method was immunoSEQ multiplex PCR. The data show roughly 17,000 clones, more than 85% seen once. Broader study findings: Candidate HPV-specific clones and E7-related TCR motifs grew in tumor during treatment. Better recurrence-free survival went with HPV-responsive T-cell expansion in HPV16-positive patients. Functional assays defining HPV-specific T cells used only two HPV16-positive patients.

Samples were taken several times over chemoradiotherapy. This CDR3 spans 13 amino acids. Germline V gives CDR1 LGHNT, CDR2 FRNRAP. V was trimmed by 6 bases and J by 4 bases, leaving 11 bases between them. The source of this sequence is a human donor with HPV-associated anogenital cancer. The chain couples TRBV12-5 to TRBJ2-3; TRBD1 is a possible D gene (5 bases). Sequenced material: blood, taken from a patient who underwent chemoradiotherapy. In nucleotides, the CDR3 is TGTGCTAGTGGACCATCAGGGCCAGATACGCAGTATTTT. Translating it yields CASGPSGPDTQYF.